The 27 T cell receptor beta chains presented below share a single source sample, sequenced in a study of CD8 T cells in ankylosing spondylitis. Study outcomes and limitations: A TCR beta motif made of 7 to 9 highly homologous variants seemed typical of ankylosing spondylitis blood.

TCRdb re-called the 5' RACE reads with MiXCR, one entry per CDR3 protein. This sample carries 500,000 to 650,000 distinct CDR3 sequences, roughly 5.2% of them seen once, and the ten largest clones take roughly 3.2%. These receptors have no identified antigens. Sequenced: blood, either unsorted or a sorted T cell fraction (not recorded which). The source is a male donor with ankylosing spondylitis.

V gene TRBV19 combines with J gene TRBJ2-1; D may be TRBD1 or TRBD2 (6 bases each). The CDR3 extends over 21 amino acids. V lost 5 bases to trimming and J lost 0 bases, with 29 bases between them. The germline CDR1 and CDR2 sequences are LNHDA and SQIVND (reference sequence). CDR3 amino acids: CASSPRLFWPQGGSSYNEQFF. CDR3 nucleotides: TGTGCCAGTAGTCCGCGGCTGTTCTGGCCCCAAGGGGGGAGCTCCTACAATGAGCAGTTCTTC.

This clonotype was seen many times. This chain links TRBV4-3 with TRBJ2-2; 11 nucleotides line up with TRBD2. Germline V gene lookup returns CDR1 LGHNA and CDR2 YSLEER. The V gene end was trimmed by 0 bases and the J gene end by 8 bases; junction bases not matched to a gene: 11. The CDR3 consists of 18 residues. CDR3 residues: CASSQDLAGGLSPGELFF. The CDR3 DNA follows: TGCGCCAGCAGCCAAGACCTAGCGGGGGGCCTCTCACCGGGGGAGCTGTTTTTT.

This clonotype was seen ten or more times. V gene TRBV7-2 combines with J gene TRBJ2-7; D remains ambiguous. The CDR3 has 15 residues. Trimming left V 1 base short and J 4 bases short, with 14 bases between. Germline values: CDR1 SGHTA, CDR2 FQGNSA. The CDR3 sequence: CASSLGPDPAYEQYF. CDR3 nucleotide sequence: TGTGCCAGCAGCTTAGGGCCAGACCCCGCTTACGAGCAGTACTTC.

In this sample, this clonotype turned up many times. This sequence joins TRBV12-3 or TRBV12-4 and TRBJ2-2; TRBD1 matches at 9 bases. V dropped 6 bases and J dropped 4; count of bases not matched to a gene: 6. This CDR3 contains 15 residues. As DNA, the CDR3 is TGTGCCAGCAGCCTACAGGGGGCGCCCACCGGGGAGCTGTTTTTT. Translated, it gives CASSLQGAPTGELFF.

In its sample, this clonotype was seen many times. The chain uses TRBV29-1 and TRBJ2-7, with D unresolved. Germline-derived CDR1 and CDR2 are SQVTM and ANQGSEA. With 4 bases removed from V and 3 bases from J, the gap between germline ends came to 7 bases. CDR3 length equals 11 residues. DNA of the CDR3: TGCAGCGTTGGATCTCTCTACGAGCAGTACTTC. This translates into CSVGSLYEQYF.

This clonotype was counted ten times or more. V gene TRBV6-1 combines with J gene TRBJ1-1; D uncertain. The V gene's germline CDR1 is MNHNS and CDR2 SASEGT. CDR3 size: 14 residues. V dropped 5 bases and J dropped 1 base, with 11 bases sitting between them. This CDR3 reads CASSPRSTNTEAFF. The CDR3 DNA sequence: TGTGCCAGCAGTCCAAGGTCTACGAACACTGAAGCTTTCTTT.

A few counts support this clonotype. The chain combines TRBV7-3 with TRBJ2-2; TRBD2 matches 11 bases. J gave up 1 base and V 5 bases, and 3 bases lay outside the gene matches. The CDR3 is 16 residues long. Germline V gene data show CDR1 as SGHTA and CDR2 as FQGTGA. This CDR3 is CASSLAGGMNTGELFF. Written as DNA, the CDR3 is TGTGCCAGCAGCCTAGCGGGGGGCATGAACACCGGGGAGCTGTTTTTT.

The chain links TRBV27 to TRBJ2-5; TRBD2 might be the D (6 bases). There are 14 residues in the CDR3. Per the germline V gene, CDR1 is MNHEY and CDR2 is SMNVEV (reference sequence). V was cut by 1 base and J by 2 bases, with 8 bases left in between. The CDR3 protein is CASSLWGEQETQYF. Written as DNA, the CDR3 is TGTGCCAGCAGTTTATGGGGGGAACAAGAGACCCAGTACTTC.

The sample holds a few counts of this clonotype. V gene TRBV5-1 combines with J gene TRBJ2-3; D is undetermined. The CDR3 sequence is 14 residues long. Trimming pared 2 bases from V and 3 bases from J, leaving 10 bases between. The germline gives CDR1 SGHRS, CDR2 YFSETQ. DNA of the CDR3: TGCGCCAGCAGCTTATCTAAACCTACAGATACGCAGTATTTT. Its translation: CASSLSKPTDTQYF.

This clonotype has ten or more counts. The V call is TRBV20-1, the J call TRBJ2-5, with D possibly being TRBD2 (6 bases). Germline-derived CDR1 and CDR2 are DFQATT and SNEGSKA (reference sequence). Trimming left V 3 bases short and J 5 bases short, with 16 bases between. This CDR3 has 14 amino acids. The CDR3 spells CSARRGYAGETQYF. The CDR3, as DNA: TGCAGTGCTAGGCGAGGCTATGCGGGGGAGACCCAGTACTTC.

This clonotype was recorded at least ten times. The chain links TRBV24-1 to TRBJ2-1; 10 nucleotides align to TRBD1. The trim removed 8 bases at V and 4 bases at J, leaving 7 bases unmatched. CDR1 is KGHDR, CDR2 SFDVKD, per germline. The CDR3 spans 15 residues. The DNA of the CDR3 is TGTGCCACCAACCGACAGGGGGCACCGTACAATGAGCAGTTCTTC. The encoded protein is CATNRQGAPYNEQFF.

This clonotype was counted ten times or more. The CDR3: CASSRTNSPLHF. The CDR3 DNA reads TGTGCCAGCAGTCGCACTAATTCACCCCTCCACTTT. The rearrangement links TRBV12-3 or TRBV12-4 to TRBJ1-6; D gene uncertain. The CDR3 is 12 amino acids. V lost 5 bases and J lost 6, with 5 bases in between.

This clonotype was recorded many times. The V call is TRBV6-1, the J call TRBJ1-2, with 11 bases matching TRBD1. The CDR3 is 15 residues long. Per germline, CDR1 MNHNS and CDR2 SASEGT. The J segment lost 6 bases and the V segment lost 6 bases, leaving 9 bases of the junction unmatched. The CDR3, as DNA: TGTGCCAGCAGCCCCTCCCCGGACAGGGGGCATGGCTACACCTTC. Protein product: CASSPSPDRGHGYTF.

This clonotype was counted only a few times. The chain is built from TRBV5-1 and TRBJ2-2; D could derive from TRBD1 or TRBD2 (5 bases each). The CDR3 is made up of 15 amino acids. Germline lookup yields CDR1 SGHRS and CDR2 YFSETQ. Trimming took off 1 base at V and 3 bases at J, with 10 bases between the two ends. As DNA, the CDR3 is TGCGCCAGCAGCTTGTCCCAGGGAGACACCGGGGAGCTGTTTTTT. Translation gives CASSLSQGDTGELFF.

The sample holds many counts of this clonotype. The V call is TRBV27, the J call TRBJ1-1; 7 bases align to TRBD1. V lost 3 bases and J lost 6; bases outside the gene matches: 13. Looked up from germline, CDR1 is MNHEY and CDR2 is SMNVEV (reference sequence). CDR3 length: 16 amino acids. The CDR3 DNA is TGTGCCAGCAGTTTTGGGGACAGTGGGAGAGGAGCTGAAGCTTTCTTT. It specifies CASSFGDSGRGAEAFF.

At least ten counts were recorded for this clonotype. This rearrangement joins TRBV7-2 to TRBJ2-7, with D maybe TRBD2 (5 bases). The V gene lost 2 bases and the J gene lost 2 bases, with 13 bases spanning the gap. CDR3 size: 15 residues. Per the germline V gene, CDR1 is SGHTA and CDR2 is FQGNSA. In DNA form, the CDR3 reads TGTGCCAGCAGCTTAATTGGGCACGGGGCCTACGAGCAGTACTTC. Translated, it gives CASSLIGHGAYEQYF.

The sample holds many counts of this clonotype. The chain uses TRBV5-1 and TRBJ2-2, with D hard to call. The CDR3 is made up of 15 amino acids. The germline V gene has CDR1 SGHRS and CDR2 YFSETQ. V lost 0 bases and J lost 5, with 11 bases in between. CDR3 nucleotide sequence: TGCGCCAGCAGCTTGGCAGTTGGCGGAACCGGGGAGCTGTTTTTT. Translating it yields CASSLAVGGTGELFF.

This clonotype was observed at least ten times. The chain employs TRBV6-1 and TRBJ1-3; D possibly corresponds to TRBD1 (5 bases). The CDR3 sequence is 13 residues long. In germline, CDR1 is MNHNS, CDR2 SASEGT. Trimming cost V 6 bases and J 5 bases, with 11 bases left between them. The CDR3 spells CASSSRQRNTIYF. The CDR3 bases are TGTGCCAGCAGCTCCAGACAGAGAAACACCATATATTTT.

This clonotype has at least ten counts. The chain is built from TRBV20-1 and TRBJ1-1, with a possible D match to TRBD1 (6 bases). This CDR3 has 14 amino acids. V lost 6 bases to trimming and J lost 1 base, with 15 bases between them. Per the germline V gene, CDR1 is DFQATT and CDR2 is SNEGSKA (reference sequence). Here the CDR3 reads CSAPDSQRNTEAFF. The CDR3 coding sequence is TGCAGTGCGCCGGACAGCCAGCGGAACACTGAAGCTTTCTTT.

As concerns this clonotype: One end of the junction fails to match germline, which may point to a read error. V gene TRBV6-1 combines with J gene TRBJ2-1, with D unresolved. CDR3 size: 15 residues. Germline V gene lookup returns CDR1 MNHNS and CDR2 SASEGT. The CDR3 DNA is TGTGCCAGCAGTCTCAGCTGGAGCTCCTACAATGAGCAGTCCTTC. Amino acids: CASSLSWSSYNEQSF.

This clonotype was seen at least ten times. This chain joins TRBV7-6 and TRBJ2-1; D is unresolved. The CDR3 length is 15 residues. Germline V CDR1 and CDR2: SGHVS, FNYEAQ. The ends were cut back, 4 bases at V and 6 bases at J, with 16 bases in the middle. The CDR3 region has the DNA TGTGCCAGCAGCTCTTACCAGTACCAGGTCAATGAGCAGTTCTTC. Its protein product is CASSSYQYQVNEQFF.

This clonotype was seen ten or more times. The chain is built from TRBV27 and TRBJ1-2; TRBD1 matches at 7 bases. With 6 bases clipped from V and 4 bases from J, the junction kept 11 bases outside the gene matches. The CDR3 sequence is 15 residues long. From germline, CDR1 is MNHEY and CDR2 SMNVEV (reference sequence). CDR3 residues: CASSLNRDSPYGYTF. The DNA of the CDR3 is TGTGCCAGCAGCCTTAACCGGGACAGCCCCTATGGCTACACCTTC.

In this sample, this clonotype turned up many times. This chain uses TRBV27 with TRBJ1-1; D is possibly TRBD1 (6 bases). V was clipped by 2 bases and J by 5 bases, with 12 bases between them. The CDR3 extends over 14 amino acids. Germline values: CDR1 MNHEY, CDR2 SMNVEV (reference sequence). This CDR3 reads CASSLPGAGTEAFF. In DNA form, the CDR3 reads TGTGCCAGCAGTTTACCGGGGGCCGGGACTGAAGCTTTCTTT.

This clonotype has ten or more counts. The junction does not match germline at one end; this may be a read error. The chain links TRBV5-1 to TRBJ1-1; unclear D gene. Per germline, CDR1 SGHRS and CDR2 YFSETQ. The CDR3 is 14 amino acids. In nucleotides, the CDR3 is TGTGCCAGCAGCTTAGTTGGGATGAACACTGAAGCTTTCTTT. As protein: CASSLVGMNTEAFF.

This clonotype has a count of ten or more. The chain recombines TRBV5-6 with TRBJ1-6, with a possible D match to TRBD1 (6 bases). CDR3 length: 14 amino acids. Trimming shortened V by 1 base and J by 7 bases, and 9 bases separated the two germline ends. Germline V gene data show CDR1 as SGHDT and CDR2 as YYEEEE. Here the CDR3 DNA reads TGTGCCAGCAGCTTGCGCCAGGGGAATTCACCCCTCCACTTT. Amino acid sequence: CASSLRQGNSPLHF.

There are many counts of this clonotype. The rearrangement uses TRBV7-2 and TRBJ2-1; weak D call: TRBD2 (6 bases). The germline CDR1 and CDR2 sequences are SGHTA and FQGNSA. V was shortened by 1 base and J by 6 bases, with 13 bases between the two germline ends. The CDR3 is 15 residues long. CDR3 amino acids: CASSLVPGAGNEQFF. The CDR3 nucleotides are TGTGCCAGCAGCTTAGTTCCAGGAGCGGGCAATGAGCAGTTCTTC.

In this sample, this clonotype turned up once. A clone one base away is much larger, so this may be a read error. The rearrangement uses TRBV20-1 and TRBJ2-7; D not resolved. This CDR3 has 12 amino acids. With 6 bases removed from V and 1 base from J, the gap between germline ends came to 10 bases. The V gene's germline CDR1 is DFQATT and CDR2 SNEGSKA (reference sequence). CDR3 sequence (DNA): TGCAGTGCGACGATGCGGTCCTACGAGCAGTACTTC. Residues: CSATMRSYEQYF.